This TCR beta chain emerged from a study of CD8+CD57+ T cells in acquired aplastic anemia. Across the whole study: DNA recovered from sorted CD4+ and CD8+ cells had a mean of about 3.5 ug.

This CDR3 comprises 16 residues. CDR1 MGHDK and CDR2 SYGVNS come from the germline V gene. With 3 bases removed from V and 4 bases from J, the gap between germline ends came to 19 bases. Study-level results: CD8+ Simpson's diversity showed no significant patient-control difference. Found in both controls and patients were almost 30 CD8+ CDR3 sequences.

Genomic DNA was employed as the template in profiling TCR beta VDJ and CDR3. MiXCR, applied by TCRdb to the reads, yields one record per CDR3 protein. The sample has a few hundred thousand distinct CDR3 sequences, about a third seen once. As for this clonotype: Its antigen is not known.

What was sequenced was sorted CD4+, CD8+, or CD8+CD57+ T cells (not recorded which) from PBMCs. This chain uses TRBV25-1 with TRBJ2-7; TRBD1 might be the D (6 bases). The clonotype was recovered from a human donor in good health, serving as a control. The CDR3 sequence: CASSDMGSRGSYEQYF. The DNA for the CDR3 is TGTGCCAGCAGTGATATGGGAAGCAGGGGTTCGTACGAGCAGTACTTC.